This TCR beta chain was found in a study of siplizumab effects on memory and regulatory T cells. Coculturing was carried out on the mixed lymphocyte reaction cells. It lasted 6 days and was done at 37°C. Profiling relied on immunoSEQ multiplex PCR, and the TCRdb table lists in-frame clones only, not all of them. The sample lists more than 12,000 clones; around 41% were seen once. The germline V gene has CDR1 MNHNS and CDR2 SASEGT. V lost 6 bases and J lost 3, with 12 bases in between. The CDR3 contains 14 residues. Study observations and caveats: Solely a minor proportion of alloreactive clones could be assigned to unstimulated subsets.

In its sample, this clone was seen a few times. The antigen remains unidentified. This TCR was sampled from a human donor in good health; the cells came from an allogeneic mixed lymphocyte reaction. Some clones in this sample may be carry-over from other donors' samples. The V gene is TRBV6-1, the J gene TRBJ1-5; D might be TRBD1 (6 bases). Material: CFSE-low (dividing) CD4+ T cells sorted from an allogeneic mixed lymphocyte reaction. The chain's CDR3 is CASSTGIYNQPQHF. CDR3 nucleotide sequence: TGTGCCAGCAGCACAGGGATATACAATCAGCCCCAGCATTTT.